The 15 T cell receptor beta chains in this list originate from one sample, sequenced in a study of control samples from healthy donors and cancer patients. Only in-frame clones appear in the TCRdb table, and some are missing; sequencing was by immunoSEQ multiplex PCR. The sample shows over 75,000 clones, around 80% of them seen only once. Sequenced: blood. Every receptor here comes from a man aged 60 to 75 in good health.

The rearrangement links TRBV27 to TRBJ1-6; 10 bases fit TRBD1. This CDR3 is 16 amino acids long. In germline, CDR1 is MNHEY, CDR2 SMNVEV (reference sequence). V gave up 6 bases and J gave up 10 bases; unmatched junction bases: 12. The CDR3 bases are TGTGCCAGCAGCGGGACGACAGGGGGCGCTGGGTCACCCCTCCACTTT. Protein sequence: CASSGTTGGAGSPLHF.

The chain joins TRBV7-8 to TRBJ1-5; 7 positions match TRBD1. CDR1 is SGHVS and CDR2 is FQNEAQ in the germline V gene. J lost 3 bases, V lost 6 bases, and 8 bases had no gene match. The CDR3 has 15 amino acids. CDR3 protein: CASRPGQMTNQPQHF. In DNA form, the CDR3 reads TGTGCCAGCAGACCGGGACAGATGACCAATCAGCCCCAGCATTTT.

The CDR3 reads CATRDRGRPEQFF. The CDR3 DNA reads TGTGCCACCAGGGACAGGGGGCGCCCAGAGCAGTTCTTC. This chain connects TRBV24-1 to TRBJ2-1; 11 bases line up with TRBD1. The germline V gene encodes CDR1 KGHDR and CDR2 SFDVKD. The V gene end was trimmed by 7 bases and the J gene end by 10 bases; junction bases not matched to a gene: 5. There are 13 residues in the CDR3.

The chain recombines TRBV5-1 with TRBJ2-3; 10 positions match TRBD2. This CDR3 is 17 amino acids long. The trim removed 5 bases at V and 4 bases at J, leaving 13 bases unmatched. Per germline, CDR1 SGHRS and CDR2 YFSETQ. The CDR3 protein is CASRAASGSGMADTQYF. DNA of the CDR3: TGCGCCAGCAGGGCGGCTAGCGGGAGTGGTATGGCAGATACGCAGTATTTT.

The chain recombines TRBV30 with TRBJ1-5; D not resolved. This CDR3 is 14 amino acids long. V lost 0 bases and J 3 bases, leaving 9 bases between the germline ends. The germline gives CDR1 GTSNPN, CDR2 SVGIG (reference sequence). The CDR3 region has the DNA TGTGCCTGGAGTGTAAGTTCGTTCAATCAGCCCCAGCATTTT. This codes for CAWSVSSFNQPQHF. The entire variable domain, with the rest obtained from reference TRBV30 and TRBJ1-5, is as follows: SQTIHQWPATLVQPVGSPLSLECTVEGTSNPNLYWYRQAAGRGLQLLFYSVGIGQISSEVPQNLSASRPQDRQFILSSKKLLLSDSGFYLCAWSVSSFNQPQHFGDGTRLSIL.

This clone was recorded a few times. CDR3 DNA sequence: TGTGCCAGCAGCCCAGGTAGTTTAAACTATGGCTACACCTTC. As protein: CASSPGSLNYGYTF. V and J are TRBV7-9 and TRBJ1-2, with D uncertain. The germline CDR1 and CDR2 sequences are SEHNR and FQNEAQ (reference sequence). Trimming left V 5 bases short and J 2 bases short, with 12 bases between. There are 14 residues in the CDR3.

The chain has TRBV13 and TRBJ2-7; either TRBD1 or TRBD2 may fit D (5 bases each). Germline CDR1 is PRHDT and CDR2 is FYEKMQ (reference sequence). V lost 5 bases, J lost 7 bases, and 18 bases lay in between. The CDR3 contains 14 residues. The CDR3 loop is CASSRGELGWEQYF. In DNA form, the CDR3 reads TGTGCCAGCAGCAGAGGGGAACTAGGCTGGGAGCAGTACTTC.

The chain carries TRBV11-2 and TRBJ1-3; D not resolved. The V gene lost 1 base and the J gene lost 2 bases, with 6 bases spanning the gap. Germline CDR1 reads SGHAT; CDR2 reads FQNNGV. The CDR3 contains 14 residues. The CDR3 is CASSLGGAGNTIYF. CDR3 coding DNA: TGTGCCAGCAGCTTAGGTGGGGCTGGAAACACCATATATTTT.

V gene TRBV10-3 combines with J gene TRBJ1-5; D gene uncertain. The CDR3 loop spans 14 amino acids. Trimming cost V 3 bases and J 8 bases, with 14 bases left between them. Germline V gene data show CDR1 as ENHRY and CDR2 as SYGVKD. The CDR3 nucleotides are TGTGCCATCAGTGATCCTGGCGCCAGAGAGCCCCAGCATTTT. This gives the protein CAISDPGAREPQHF.

V usage is TRBV7-2 and J usage is TRBJ1-2, with a weak D call TRBD1 (6 bases). CDR3 length equals 16 residues. Trimming removed 5 bases from V and 0 bases from J, with 16 bases in between. Germline CDR1 is SGHTA and CDR2 is FQGNSA. The CDR3 nucleotides read TGTGCCAGCAGCCCCCAAACCGGGACACCTAACTATGGCTACACCTTC. Amino acids: CASSPQTGTPNYGYTF.

This rearrangement joins TRBV5-4 to TRBJ1-6; no clear D gene. Trimming removed 1 base at V and 10 bases at J, with 12 bases between. Germline V gives CDR1 SGHNT, CDR2 YYREEE (reference sequence). This CDR3 has 14 residues. The CDR3 region has the DNA TGTGCCAGCAGCTTGCAAGGCATGGGATCACCCCTCCACTTT. Its protein is CASSLQGMGSPLHF. The complete variable domain, with remaining parts taken from reference TRBV5-4 and TRBJ1-6, reads ETGVTQSPTHLIKTRGQQVTLRCSSQSGHNTVSWYQQALGQGPQFIFQYYREEENGRGNFPPRFSGLQFPNYSSELNVNALELDDSALYLCASSLQGMGSPLHFGNGTRLTVT.

The chain joins TRBV28 to TRBJ2-7, with D tentatively TRBD1 (6 bases). V was trimmed by 7 bases and J by 2 bases, leaving 12 bases between them. Germline assignment: CDR1 MDHEN and CDR2 SYDVKM. The CDR3 is made up of 13 amino acids. CDR3 protein: CASTLGTPYEQYF. The DNA of the CDR3 is TGTGCCAGCACCCTCGGGACACCCTACGAGCAGTACTTC.

The chain is built from TRBV6-5 and TRBJ2-7; TRBD1 might be the D (5 bases). The CDR3 loop spans 12 amino acids. The V gene lost 5 bases and the J gene lost 0 bases, with 5 bases spanning the gap. CDR1 is MNHEY, CDR2 SVGAGI, per germline. CDR3 amino acids: CASSQGSYEQYF. In DNA, the CDR3 is TGTGCCAGCAGTCAGGGCTCCTACGAGCAGTACTTC.

This clone has a handful of counts. J is TRBJ1-1 and V is TRBV7-3; 7 nucleotides line up with TRBD1. The ends lost 1 base at V and 3 bases at J; junction bases unmatched: 2. Germline V lookup: CDR1 SGHTA, CDR2 FQGTGA. The CDR3 contains 14 residues. The chain's CDR3 is CASSLKGAHTEAFF. For the CDR3, the DNA is TGTGCCAGCAGCTTAAAGGGGGCGCACACTGAAGCTTTCTTT.

This chain links TRBV13 with TRBJ2-3; TRBD1 is a possible D gene (5 bases). The ends were cut back, 0 bases at V and 4 bases at J, with 20 bases in the middle. Per germline, CDR1 PRHDT and CDR2 FYEKMQ (reference sequence). The CDR3 covers 18 residues. DNA of the CDR3: TGTGCCAGCAGCTTAGGAGGGGCAGCCAGCTTAACCCCAGATACGCAGTATTTT. This gives the protein CASSLGGAASLTPDTQYF.